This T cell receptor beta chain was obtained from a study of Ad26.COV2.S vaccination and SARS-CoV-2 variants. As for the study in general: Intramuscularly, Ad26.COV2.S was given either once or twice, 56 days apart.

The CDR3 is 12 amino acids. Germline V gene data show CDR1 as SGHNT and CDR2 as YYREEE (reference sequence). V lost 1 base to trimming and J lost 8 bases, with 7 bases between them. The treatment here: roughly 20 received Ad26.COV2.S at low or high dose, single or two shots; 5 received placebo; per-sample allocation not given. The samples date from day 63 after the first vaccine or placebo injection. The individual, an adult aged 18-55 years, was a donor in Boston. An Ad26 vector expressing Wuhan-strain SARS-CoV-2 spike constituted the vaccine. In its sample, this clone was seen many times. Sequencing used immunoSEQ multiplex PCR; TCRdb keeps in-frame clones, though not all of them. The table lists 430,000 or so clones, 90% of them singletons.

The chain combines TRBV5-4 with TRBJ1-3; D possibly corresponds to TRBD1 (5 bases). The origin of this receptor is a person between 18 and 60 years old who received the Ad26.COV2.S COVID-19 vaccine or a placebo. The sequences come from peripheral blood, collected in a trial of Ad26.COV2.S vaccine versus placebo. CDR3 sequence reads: CASSLRGDTIYF. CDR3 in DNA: TGTGCCAGCAGCTTGAGAGGGGACACCATATATTTT.